This T cell receptor beta chain is drawn from a study of CD8+CD57+ T cells in acquired aplastic anemia. Study-wide background: Healthy donor CD4+ samples were sequenced to a depth that averaged around 9.9 million reads.

A total of 14 residues make up the CDR3, ends included. Germline V gives CDR1 SGHTA, CDR2 FQGTGA. This clonotype came up once. Because the CDR3's place on the DNA is in doubt, the DNA is left out and the CDR3 is given as listed by TCRdb. Genomic DNA served as template for TCR beta VDJ and CDR3 profiling. TCRdb reprocessed the reads via MiXCR and lists one record per CDR3 protein. Among hundreds of thousands of distinct CDR3 sequences, 55% to 70% were seen once, and the ten largest hold approximately 3.9%. Sample: sorted CD4+, CD8+, or CD8+CD57+ T cells (not recorded which) from PBMCs. V and J are TRBV7-3 and TRBJ1-6. The clonotype comes from a human donor in good health, serving as a control. CDR3 sequence: CASSVGRGTSHIHF.